This T cell receptor (beta chain) was sequenced during a study of blood T cell repertoires in COVID-19. Whole-study context: Material from acute and convalescent COVID-19 was sourced from the United States, Italy and Spain.

The CDR3 runs 17 residues. In germline, CDR1 is LGHDT, CDR2 YNNKEL (reference sequence). The V segment lost 0 bases and the J segment 3 bases; nucleotides outside the gene matches: 5. In the original processing: The authors estimated nucleated cell counts from reference gene primer amplification. Libraries were prepared by immunoSEQ multiplex PCR; TCRdb keeps only in-frame clonotypes and omits some of them. Clone size and V and J calls were adopted from that table, with D and trimming inferred from the DNA. The sample has 200,000 to 250,000 clones, about nine tenths seen once. This receptor was obtained from a man between 35 and 55 years old who had recovered from COVID-19. The V gene is TRBV3-1 (or the pseudogene TRBV3-2), the J gene TRBJ2-5; 12 bases line up with TRBD2. The sequencing input was PBMCs or T cells enriched from blood (not recorded which). The CDR3 loop reads CASSQELAGGIKETQYF. The CDR3 DNA follows: TGTGCCAGCAGCCAAGAACTAGCGGGGGGTATAAAAGAGACCCAGTACTTC.